These 6 T cell receptor beta chains came from one sample sequenced in a study of breast tumors, draining lymph nodes, adjacent tissues. TCRdb reprocessed the multiplex PCR reads via MiXCR and lists one record per CDR3 protein. Among approximately 52,000 distinct CDR3 sequences, under 55% were seen once, and the ten largest hold 8% to 11%. Sequencing was performed on breast tumor tissue. These receptors all come from a female donor with breast cancer. Some clones in this sample may be carry-over from other donors' samples.

The chain joins TRBV20-1 to TRBJ1-2; TRBD1 might be the D (5 bases). Germline-derived CDR1 and CDR2 are DFQATT and SNEGSKA (reference sequence). V dropped 5 bases and J dropped 12 bases, with 19 bases sitting between them. CDR3 size: 12 residues. Written as DNA, the CDR3 is TGCAGTGCTGACGCGGGACTCCCAGGAAACACCTTC. This translates into CSADAGLPGNTF.

At least ten counts were recorded for this clonotype. The V call is TRBV19, the J call TRBJ1-2; D perhaps matches TRBD1 (5 bases). The CDR3 consists of 13 residues. Germline CDR1 LNHDA, CDR2 SQIVND (reference sequence). V was pared by 5 bases and J by 4 bases, with 11 bases between. CDR3 sequence: CASSAPGVYGYTF. DNA for the CDR3: TGTGCCAGTAGTGCCCCGGGGGTCTATGGCTACACCTTC.

A few counts support this clonotype. The chain has TRBV5-4 and TRBJ2-4; 11 bases map to TRBD1. The J segment lost 0 bases and the V segment lost 3 bases, leaving 11 bases of the junction unmatched. The CDR3 contains 19 residues. Per germline, CDR1 SGHNT and CDR2 YYREEE (reference sequence). Written as DNA, the CDR3 is TGTGCCAGCAGCTGGTGGACAGGGGGCCCCCGTCTAGCCAAAAACATTCAGTACTTC. Protein product: CASSWWTGGPRLAKNIQYF.

In its sample, this clonotype was seen many times. In nucleotides, the CDR3 is TGTGCCAGCAGCGTTGCGAGAGCCGGGGAGCTGTTTTTT. Translating it yields CASSVARAGELFF. The chain uses TRBV9 and TRBJ2-2; D uncertain. The germline V gene has CDR1 SGDLS and CDR2 YYNGEE. V was cut by 2 bases and J by 6 bases, with 8 bases left in between. This CDR3 contains 13 residues.

This sequence joins TRBV12-3 or TRBV12-4 and TRBJ2-2, with 7 bases fitting TRBD2. CDR3 length equals 16 residues. Trimming removed 3 bases from V and 2 bases from J; junction bases left unmatched: 6. For the CDR3, the DNA is TGTGCCAGCAGTTTCTCGACTAGCAGAAACACCGGGGAGCTGTTTTTT. It specifies CASSFSTSRNTGELFF.

This clonotype was observed many times. This chain links TRBV7-9 with TRBJ2-7; D may match TRBD1 or TRBD2 (6 bases each). Germline V lookup: CDR1 SEHNR, CDR2 FQNEAQ (reference sequence). The CDR3 runs 12 residues. V shed 4 bases and J shed 8 bases, with 12 bases lying between them. The CDR3 spells CASSSGAAQQYF. The CDR3 DNA sequence: TGTGCCAGCAGCTCGGGGGCAGCTCAGCAGTACTTC. The entire variable domain, with the rest obtained from reference TRBV7-9 and TRBJ2-7, is as follows: DTGVSQNPRHKITKRGQNVTFRCDPISEHNRLYWYRQTLGQGPEFLTYFQNEAQLEKSRLLSDRFSAERPKGSFSTLEIQRTEQGDSAMYLCASSSGAAQQYFGPGTRLTVT.